This T cell receptor (beta chain) derives from a study of cytomegalovirus exposure and HLA in healthy donors. Trimming cost V 6 bases and J 3 bases, with 9 bases left between them. Germline assignment: CDR1 MNHEY and CDR2 SVGAGI. CDR3 length: 13 residues. The PCR made use of 60 Vbeta and 13 Jbeta primers. The assay was immunoSEQ multiplex PCR, and TCRdb's table has in-frame clones only and misses some. The sample includes around 99,000 clones, nearly 70% seen only once; the top ten take about 5%. General study findings and limits: Previous analysis showed most TCR beta V segments were productive about 90% or about 30% of the time.

On this clone: Its antigen is unknown.

V gene TRBV6-5 combines with J gene TRBJ1-5, with D tentatively TRBD1 (6 bases). The sequenced sample was PBMCs. The receptor was isolated from a woman between 65 and 79 years old in good health and CMV-seropositive. The CDR3 bases are TGTGCCAGCAGGCAGGGGTTCAATCAGCCCCAGCATTTT. This codes for CASRQGFNQPQHF.